This TCR beta chain was recovered during a study of control samples from healthy donors and cancer patients. Measured with immunoSEQ multiplex PCR; TCRdb has only the in-frame clones, and not every one. This table holds about 84,000 clones, 75% to 85% found once. With 5 bases removed from V and 1 base from J, the gap between germline ends came to 12 bases. This CDR3 comprises 14 residues. Germline V gives CDR1 SGHVT, CDR2 SQSDAQ. V and J are TRBV7-4 and TRBJ2-7; D is uncertain. Sequencing was done on a sample of PBMCs. The TCR comes from a man aged 55 to 70 with head and neck cancer. The CDR3 region is CASSAPQRSYEQYF. The CDR3 nucleotides read TGTGCCAGCAGCGCTCCTCAGAGATCCTACGAGCAGTACTTC.